This entry lists 14 T cell receptor beta chains sequenced from one sample in a study of breast tumors, draining lymph nodes, adjacent tissues. TCRdb processed the multiplex PCR reads anew with MiXCR; each CDR3 protein has one entry. The profile shows about 230,000 distinct CDR3 sequences, about a third of them singletons. Samples came from axillary lymph nodes draining the breast cancer. The sequenced material came from axillary lymph node tissue. The receptor source for this set is a female donor with breast cancer. Some clones in this sample may be carry-over from other donors' samples.

There are many counts of this clonotype. The CDR3 region has the DNA TGTGCCAGCAGCTTAGAGGACAGAAGCACAGATACGCAGTATTTT. Amino acids: CASSLEDRSTDTQYF. The chain is built from TRBV7-8 and TRBJ2-3, with a tentative D call TRBD1 (6 bases). V lost 1 base, J lost 0 bases, and 8 bases lay in between. The CDR3 runs 15 residues. Germline CDR1 and CDR2: SGHVS and FQNEAQ. Full variable domain (outside the CDR3, taken from reference TRBV7-8 and TRBJ2-3): GAGVSQSPRYKVAKRGQDVALRCDPISGHVSLFWYQQALGQGPEFLTYFQNEAQLDKSGLPSDRFFAERPEGSVSTLKIQRTQQEDSAVYLCASSLEDRSTDTQYFGPGTRLTVL.

This clonotype was seen ten or more times. The gene calls are TRBV19 and TRBJ1-2; 8 nucleotides match TRBD1. The CDR3 spans 14 residues. The ends lost 8 bases at V and 4 bases at J; junction bases unmatched: 9. Germline V gene sequence: CDR1 LNHDA, CDR2 SQIVND (reference sequence). DNA for the CDR3: TGTGCCAGTCGGCCAGGGGGCTTGGTCTATGGCTACACCTTC. Amino acid sequence: CASRPGGLVYGYTF. The full variable domain, rest sourced from reference TRBV19 and TRBJ1-2, is DGGITQSPKYLFRKEGQNVTLSCEQNLNHDAMYWYRQDPGQGLRLIYYSQIVNDFQKGDIAEGYSVSREKKESFPLTVTSAQKNPTAFYLCASRPGGLVYGYTFGSGTRLTVV.

This clonotype showed up many times. This rearrangement joins TRBV5-1 to TRBJ2-7, with a tentative D call TRBD1 (6 bases). Germline V gives CDR1 SGHRS, CDR2 YFSETQ. Trimming removed 4 bases from V and 2 bases from J, with 13 bases in between. The CDR3 contains 14 residues. The CDR3 DNA reads TGCGCCAGCAGCCCGAGGGACATTACCTACGAGCAGTACTTC. Translation gives CASSPRDITYEQYF.

The J gene is TRBJ2-5, the V gene TRBV6-5; 12 positions agree with TRBD2. Germline lookup yields CDR1 MNHEY and CDR2 SVGAGI. J gave up 0 bases and V 6 bases, and 8 bases lay outside the gene matches. This CDR3 contains 17 residues. For the CDR3, the DNA is TGTGCCAGCAGAGCTCCGGGACTAGCGGGCCACCAAGAGACCCAGTACTTC. Protein: CASRAPGLAGHQETQYF.

This clonotype has a count of ten or more. The chain couples TRBV15 to TRBJ2-7; possible D gene TRBD1, 6 bases. The CDR3 length is 15 residues. The germline CDR1 and CDR2 sequences are LNHNV and YYDKDF (reference sequence). V lost 1 base and J 3 bases, leaving 13 bases between the germline ends. CDR3 nucleotide sequence: TGTGCCACCAGCAGAGTTCAGGGGCCGGTCTACGAGCAGTACTTC. It is translated as CATSRVQGPVYEQYF.

This clonotype has ten or more counts. This could be a read error, since a much larger clone is one nucleotide away. The J gene is TRBJ1-2, the V gene TRBV6-6; D not certain. This CDR3 spans 12 amino acids. Per the germline V gene, CDR1 is MNHNY and CDR2 is SVGAGI (reference sequence). V lost 11 bases and J 1 base, leaving 11 bases between the germline ends. DNA of the CDR3: TGTGCCTGCGGGCACCATAACTATGGCTACACCTTC. Protein sequence: CACGHHNYGYTF.

This clonotype was observed a single time. The V and J genes are TRBV19 and TRBJ2-5; unclear D gene. Germline CDR1 and CDR2: LNHDA and SQIVND (reference sequence). The CDR3 runs 13 residues. The V end lost 4 bases, the J end lost 5 bases, and 11 bases lay between the germline ends. The CDR3 loop reads CASSNHRRETQYF. The DNA for the CDR3 is TGTGCCAGTAGTAATCACAGACGGGAGACCCAGTACTTC.

This clonotype came up many times. This rearrangement joins TRBV14 to TRBJ2-1; TRBD2 matches at 11 bases. J was trimmed by 8 bases and V by 4 bases; bases with no gene match: 4. This CDR3 spans 14 amino acids. CDR1 is SGHDN, CDR2 FVKESK, per germline. Written as DNA, the CDR3 is TGTGCCAGCAGCCTAGCGGGAGGGCTGGATGAGCAGTTCTTC. This encodes CASSLAGGLDEQFF.

A single count supports this clonotype. V usage is TRBV2 and J usage is TRBJ2-7, with 7 bases that match TRBD2. Germline V gene sequence: CDR1 SNHLY, CDR2 FYNNEI. J gave up 0 bases and V 7 bases, and 15 bases lay outside the gene matches. The CDR3 totals 17 residues. CDR3 nucleotides: TGTGCCAGCATCCCTATTTGGGGGGGAAGGAGCTCCTACGAGCAGTACTTC. It encodes CASIPIWGGRSSYEQYF.

This clonotype was recorded at least ten times. The rearrangement joins TRBV6-6 to TRBJ1-2; 9 bases are a match to TRBD1. Germline V CDR1 and CDR2: MNHNY, SVGAGI (reference sequence). The CDR3 extends over 13 amino acids. V shed 8 bases and J 7 bases; nucleotides not matched to a gene: 8. The CDR3 DNA sequence: TGTGCCAGCCAACCCGGGACAGGGCCTGGCTACACCTTC. Its translation: CASQPGTGPGYTF.

This clonotype is classed as medium-sized. V usage is TRBV29-1 and J usage is TRBJ2-3; TRBD2 is a possible D gene (5 bases). Germline V gives CDR1 SQVTM, CDR2 ANQGSEA. V dropped 4 bases and J dropped 4 bases, with 12 bases sitting between them. This CDR3 has 13 residues. The CDR3, as DNA: TGCAGCGTTGCTGGAGGTGGATCAGATACGCAGTATTTT. Amino acids: CSVAGGGSDTQYF.

The table lists this clonotype with many counts. This chain joins TRBV12-3 or TRBV12-4 and TRBJ1-2; a possible D gene is TRBD1 (5 bases). Trimming pared 3 bases from V and 6 bases from J, leaving 14 bases between. This CDR3 region has 14 residues. As DNA, the CDR3 is TGTGCCAGCAGTTTCCACCAGGGAGGGAATGGCTACACCTTC. It encodes CASSFHQGGNGYTF.

This clonotype was picked up many times. The V and J genes are TRBV4-3 and TRBJ2-7, with TRBD1 identical over 10 bases. V shed 4 bases, J shed 2 bases, and the junction held 5 bases outside the gene matches. The CDR3 loop spans 15 amino acids. CDR1 is LGHNA and CDR2 is YSLEER in the germline V gene. The CDR3 nucleotides read TGCGCCAGCAGCCTCCGGGACAGGGGCCCCTACGAGCAGTACTTC. The encoded protein is CASSLRDRGPYEQYF.

This clonotype occurred many times. The rearrangement links TRBV13 to TRBJ1-4; D possibly corresponds to TRBD1 (5 bases). This CDR3 spans 13 amino acids. Germline loops: CDR1 PRHDT, CDR2 FYEKMQ (reference sequence). The ends were cut back, 4 bases at V and 13 bases at J, with 16 bases in the middle. CDR3 coding DNA: TGTGCCAGCAGCTCCCCTGACCAAAGGGGACTGTTTTTT. It translates to CASSSPDQRGLFF.